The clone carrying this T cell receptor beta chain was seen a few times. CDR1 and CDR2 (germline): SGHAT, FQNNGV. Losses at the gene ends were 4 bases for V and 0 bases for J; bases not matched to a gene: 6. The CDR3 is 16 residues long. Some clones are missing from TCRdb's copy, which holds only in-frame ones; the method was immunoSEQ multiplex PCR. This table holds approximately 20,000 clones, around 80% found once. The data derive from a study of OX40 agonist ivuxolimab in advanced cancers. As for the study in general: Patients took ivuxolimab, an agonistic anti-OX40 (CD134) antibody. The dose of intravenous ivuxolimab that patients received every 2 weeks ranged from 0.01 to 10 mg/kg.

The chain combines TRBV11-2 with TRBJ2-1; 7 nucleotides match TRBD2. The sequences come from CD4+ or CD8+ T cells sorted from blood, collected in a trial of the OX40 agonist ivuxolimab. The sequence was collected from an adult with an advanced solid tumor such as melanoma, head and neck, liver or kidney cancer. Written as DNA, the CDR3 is TGTGCCAGCAGCTGGGGGGGGGAAAGCTCCTACAATGAGCAGTTCTTC. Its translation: CASSWGGESSYNEQFF.